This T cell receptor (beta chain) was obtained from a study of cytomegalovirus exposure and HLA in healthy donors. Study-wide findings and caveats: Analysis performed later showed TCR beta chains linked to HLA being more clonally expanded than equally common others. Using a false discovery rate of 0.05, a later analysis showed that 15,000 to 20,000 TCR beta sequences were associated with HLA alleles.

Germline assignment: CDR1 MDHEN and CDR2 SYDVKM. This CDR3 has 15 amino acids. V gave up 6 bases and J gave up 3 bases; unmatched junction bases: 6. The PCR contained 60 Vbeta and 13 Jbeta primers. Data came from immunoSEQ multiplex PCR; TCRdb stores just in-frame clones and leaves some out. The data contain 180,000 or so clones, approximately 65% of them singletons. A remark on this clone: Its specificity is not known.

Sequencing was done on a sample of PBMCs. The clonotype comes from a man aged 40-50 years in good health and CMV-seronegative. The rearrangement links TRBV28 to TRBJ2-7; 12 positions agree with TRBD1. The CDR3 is CASSYRDRGRYEQYF. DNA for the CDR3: TGTGCCAGCAGCTACCGGGACAGGGGGCGCTACGAGCAGTACTTC. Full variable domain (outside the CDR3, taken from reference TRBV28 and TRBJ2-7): DVKVTQSSRYLVKRTGEKVFLECVQDMDHENMFWYRQDPGLGLRLIYFSYDVKMKEKGDIPEGYSVSREKKERFSLILESASTNQTSMYLCASSYRDRGRYEQYFGPGTRLTVT.